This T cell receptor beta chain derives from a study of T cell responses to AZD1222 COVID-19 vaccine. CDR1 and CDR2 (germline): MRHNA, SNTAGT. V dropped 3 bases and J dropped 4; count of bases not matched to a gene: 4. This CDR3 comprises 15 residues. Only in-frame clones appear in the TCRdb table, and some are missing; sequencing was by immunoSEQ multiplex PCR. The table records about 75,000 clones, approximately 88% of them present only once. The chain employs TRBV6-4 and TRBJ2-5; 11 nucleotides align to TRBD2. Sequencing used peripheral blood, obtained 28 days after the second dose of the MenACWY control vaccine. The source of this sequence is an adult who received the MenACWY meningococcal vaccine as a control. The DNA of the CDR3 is TGTGCCAGCAGTGAAGCCGGGACTAGCGGAGAGACCCAGTACTTC. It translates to CASSEAGTSGETQYF.